The 25 T cell receptor beta chains below all came from one sample that was sequenced in a study of blood T cell repertoires in COVID-19. Only in-frame clones appear in the TCRdb table, and some are missing; sequencing was by immunoSEQ multiplex PCR. The repertoire holds approximately 220,000 clones, with less than 90% as singletons. Sequenced sample: peripheral blood. The receptors come from a man aged 40-50 years with acute or convalescent COVID-19.

The CDR3 nucleotides are TGTGCCTGCGCACAATCTTACGAGCAGTACTTC. This sequence encodes CACAQSYEQYF. J is TRBJ2-7 and V is TRBV30; no reliable D call. There are 11 residues in the CDR3. Per germline, CDR1 GTSNPN and CDR2 SVGIG (reference sequence). V dropped 6 bases and J dropped 4 bases, with 10 bases sitting between them.

The chain employs TRBV9 and TRBJ2-3; 11 bases line up with TRBD2. Trimming at V came to 3 bases and at J to 0 bases, leaving 6 bases not matched to a gene. CDR1 is SGDLS and CDR2 is YYNGEE in the germline V gene. The CDR3 is 17 amino acids. Here the CDR3 DNA reads TGTGCCAGCAGCGCCTGGGGACTAGCGGCTAGCACAGATACGCAGTATTTT. Amino acid sequence: CASSAWGLAASTDTQYF.

Turning to this clone: Different DNA sequences within this sample yield the same CDR3. This chain connects TRBV27 to TRBJ2-7; 8 nucleotides align to TRBD2. After removal of 2 bases from V and 0 bases from J, the junction contained 3 bases not matched to a gene. The CDR3 consists of 15 residues. The germline CDR1 and CDR2 sequences are MNHEY and SMNVEV (reference sequence). Here the CDR3 reads CASSLSGGSSYEQYF. CDR3 DNA: TGTGCCAGCAGTTTAAGCGGGGGAAGCTCCTACGAGCAGTACTTC.

In DNA form, the CDR3 reads TGTGCCAGCAGTGAGGCCTGGACAGGCACTTTTGGTAATGGCTACACCTTC. It codes for CASSEAWTGTFGNGYTF. This chain uses TRBV25-1 with TRBJ1-2, with TRBD1 identical over 7 bases. V was clipped by 3 bases and J by 6 bases; unmatched bases: 16. CDR1 is MGHDK and CDR2 is SYGVNS in the germline V gene. CDR3 length: 17 residues.

V and J are TRBV5-1 and TRBJ2-7; D is possibly TRBD2 (6 bases). Germline V gene data show CDR1 as SGHRS and CDR2 as YFSETQ. The ends were cut back, 6 bases at V and 4 bases at J, with 14 bases in the middle. CDR3 length: 13 amino acids. CDR3 DNA sequence: TGCGCCAGCAAGCCTCGGGGGTCATACGAGCAGTACTTC. Its translation: CASKPRGSYEQYF.

This chain links TRBV19 with TRBJ1-6; the D is unclear. The germline gives CDR1 LNHDA, CDR2 SQIVND (reference sequence). The length of the CDR3 is 13 residues. Trimming pared 3 bases from V and 9 bases from J, leaving 9 bases between. For the CDR3, the DNA is TGTGCCAGTAGTATGGTCCTAGGTTCACCCCTCCACTTT. This sequence encodes CASSMVLGSPLHF.

The rearrangement joins TRBV4-1 to TRBJ2-1; 11 nucleotides align to TRBD2. With 0 bases clipped from V and 7 bases from J, the junction kept 8 bases outside the gene matches. The CDR3 loop spans 17 amino acids. From germline, CDR1 is MGHRA and CDR2 YSYEKL. The CDR3 region has the DNA TGCGCCAGCAGCCAAGATATTAGCGGGGGGGCCGGGAATGAGCAGTTCTTC. Its protein is CASSQDISGGAGNEQFF.

The genes are TRBV5-5 and TRBJ2-7, with D hard to call. V shed 4 bases and J shed 0 bases, with 14 bases lying between them. There are 15 residues in the CDR3. CDR1 is SGHKS, CDR2 YYEKEE, per germline (reference sequence). CDR3 sequence: CASSPGSRSSYEQYF. In DNA form, the CDR3 reads TGTGCCAGCAGCCCCGGTAGCCGCTCCTCCTACGAGCAGTACTTC.

The chain uses TRBV6-5 and TRBJ2-7; possible D gene TRBD2, 5 bases. The CDR3 totals 15 residues. From germline, CDR1 is MNHEY and CDR2 SVGAGI. Trimming pared 0 bases from V and 6 bases from J, leaving 15 bases between. The CDR3 here is CASSYSGGRHGEQYF. The CDR3 DNA follows: TGTGCCAGCAGTTACTCTGGAGGCCGACATGGCGAGCAGTACTTC.

The chain carries TRBV10-3 and TRBJ1-1, with TRBD1 identical over 10 bases. Germline V gene lookup returns CDR1 ENHRY and CDR2 SYGVKD. Germline trimming cut 4 bases from V and 2 bases from J; bases unmatched to any gene: 4. The CDR3 covers 15 residues. Here the CDR3 DNA reads TGTGCCATCAGTGCCGGGGACAGGGGCAACACTGAAGCTTTCTTT. It yields the protein CAISAGDRGNTEAFF.

This chain joins TRBV9 and TRBJ1-1; TRBD1 matches at 7 bases. The CDR3 loop spans 15 amino acids. Germline trimming cut 0 bases from V and 1 base from J; bases unmatched to any gene: 3. Looked up from germline, CDR1 is SGDLS and CDR2 is YYNGEE. The CDR3 protein is CASSVVQGPNTEAFF. CDR3 nucleotide sequence: TGTGCCAGCAGCGTAGTACAGGGGCCGAACACTGAAGCTTTCTTT.

The J gene is TRBJ2-7, the V gene TRBV6-5; maybe TRBD1 (6 bases). CDR1 MNHEY and CDR2 SVGAGI come from the germline V gene. V was trimmed by 6 bases and J by 0 bases, leaving 15 bases between them. This CDR3 comprises 15 residues. The CDR3 sequence: CASRNTGSNSYEQYF. In DNA form, the CDR3 reads TGTGCCAGCAGAAATACAGGGAGTAACTCCTACGAGCAGTACTTC.

The genes are TRBV6-5 and TRBJ2-7, with TRBD2 matching over 8 bases. This CDR3 has 14 amino acids. Germline V gene data show CDR1 as MNHEY and CDR2 as SVGAGI. The trim removed 7 bases at V and 2 bases at J, leaving 7 bases unmatched. CDR3 sequence: CASTLAGRPYEQYF. As DNA, the CDR3 is TGTGCCAGCACCTTAGCGGGGAGACCCTACGAGCAGTACTTC.

In DNA, the CDR3 is TGTGCCAGCAGCCGCCCAAGGACTAGCGGGAGATACGAGCAGTACTTC. It specifies CASSRPRTSGRYEQYF. This chain joins TRBV7-2 and TRBJ2-7, with 13 bases lining up with TRBD2. In germline, CDR1 is SGHTA, CDR2 FQGNSA. V gave up 5 bases and J gave up 4 bases; unmatched junction bases: 8. The CDR3 covers 16 residues. Full variable domain (outside the CDR3, taken from reference TRBV7-2 and TRBJ2-7): GAGVSQSPSNKVTEKGKDVELRCDPISGHTALYWYRQSLGQGLEFLIYFQGNSAPDKSGLPSDRFSAERTGGSVSTLTIQRTQQEDSAVYLCASSRPRTSGRYEQYFGPGTRLTVT.

On this clone itself: Distinct nucleotide sequences in the sample also encode this CDR3. This rearrangement joins TRBV30 to TRBJ1-4; 8 bases match TRBD1. The germline CDR1 and CDR2 sequences are GTSNPN and SVGIG (reference sequence). The CDR3 length is 14 residues. The V and J ends lost 0 bases and 8 bases, in that order; junction bases with no gene match: 5. The CDR3 DNA reads TGTGCCTGGAGTGTACGACAGGGGAGGGAAAAACTGTTTTTT. The encoded protein is CAWSVRQGREKLFF.

This chain links TRBV11-2 with TRBJ2-1, with 9 nucleotides matching TRBD2. The V segment lost 2 bases and the J segment 9 bases; nucleotides outside the gene matches: 8. The V gene's germline CDR1 is SGHAT and CDR2 FQNNGV. The CDR3 consists of 15 residues. The CDR3 sequence: CASSLRAGGPGEQFF. The CDR3 DNA reads as TGTGCCAGCAGCTTAAGGGCGGGGGGGCCTGGTGAGCAGTTCTTC.

The rearrangement links TRBV25-1 to TRBJ2-2, with a tentative D call TRBD1 (5 bases). The germline V gene has CDR1 MGHDK and CDR2 SYGVNS. Between the trimmed V and J ends, which lost 1 base and 4 bases, there was a span of 7 bases. This CDR3 has 14 amino acids. The CDR3 here is CASSEWGGTGELFF. In nucleotides, the CDR3 is TGTGCCAGCAGTGAATGGGGCGGCACCGGGGAGCTGTTTTTT.

CDR3 in DNA: TGTGCCAGCAGCCAAGATCAGGCCCATCCCTCCTACGAGCAGTACTTC. Protein product: CASSQDQAHPSYEQYF. The V call is TRBV4-2, the J call TRBJ2-7; D unclear. V lost 0 bases, J lost 0 bases, and 12 bases lay in between. This CDR3 contains 16 residues. Germline-derived CDR1 and CDR2 are LGHNA and YNFKEQ.

The genes are TRBV5-8 and TRBJ1-2, with D unclear. Trimming took off 4 bases at V and 4 bases at J, with 11 bases between the two ends. CDR1 is SGHTS and CDR2 is YDEGEE in the germline V gene. CDR3 length: 13 residues. CDR3 sequence (DNA): TGTGCCAGCAGCCCAAACCGGTTCTATGGCTACACCTTC. Its translation is CASSPNRFYGYTF.

The V gene is TRBV7-9, the J gene TRBJ1-3; D perhaps matches TRBD1 (5 bases). The length of the CDR3 is 17 residues. Looked up from germline, CDR1 is SEHNR and CDR2 is FQNEAQ (reference sequence). The V end was cut by 3 bases, the J end by 0 bases, with 15 bases between. The CDR3 loop reads CASSFSQIGVSGNTIYF. The DNA of the CDR3 is TGTGCCAGCAGCTTTTCTCAGATAGGGGTCTCTGGAAACACCATATATTTT.

The chain employs TRBV27 and TRBJ2-4, with a possible D match to TRBD2 (7 bases). V lost 5 bases and J 1 base, leaving 15 bases between the germline ends. CDR1 and CDR2 (germline): MNHEY, SMNVEV (reference sequence). The CDR3 runs 16 residues. The CDR3: CASSPWGGAAKNIQYF. In DNA, the CDR3 is TGTGCCAGCAGTCCCTGGGGGGGGGCGGCCAAAAACATTCAGTACTTC.

As DNA, the CDR3 is TGTGCCAGCAGATCGAAGGAGACAGGTAGCTCCTACGAGCAGTACTTC. Its protein is CASRSKETGSSYEQYF. The chain couples TRBV7-9 to TRBJ2-7; weak D call: TRBD1 (6 bases). V lost 6 bases and J lost 0, with 18 bases in between. This CDR3 has 16 amino acids. Germline CDR1 SEHNR, CDR2 FQNEAQ (reference sequence).

The chain is built from TRBV4-3 and TRBJ1-4, with D maybe TRBD1 (5 bases). Per germline, CDR1 LGHNA and CDR2 YSLEER. The CDR3 totals 16 residues. V lost 2 bases and J lost 7, with 17 bases in between. Here the CDR3 DNA reads TGCGCCAGCAGCCAATCCTGGTCCGGGGGAAGTGAAAAACTGTTTTTT. Translated, it gives CASSQSWSGGSEKLFF.

The rearrangement links TRBV5-1 to TRBJ2-2; D perhaps matches TRBD1 (6 bases). This CDR3 is 15 amino acids long. V lost 6 bases and J 4 bases, leaving 16 bases between the germline ends. Germline V gives CDR1 SGHRS, CDR2 YFSETQ. The CDR3 nucleotides read TGCGCCAGCACTCTATCAAACAGGGCCACCGGGGAGCTGTTTTTT. It specifies CASTLSNRATGELFF.

The chain couples TRBV5-6 to TRBJ2-7; 11 bases map to TRBD1. V lost 4 bases and J lost 5; bases outside the gene matches: 8. Germline V gene lookup returns CDR1 SGHDT and CDR2 YYEEEE. CDR3 length equals 15 residues. CDR3 DNA sequence: TGTGCCAGCAGCATGATAGGGACAGGGGGTCACGAGCAGTACTTC. Protein sequence: CASSMIGTGGHEQYF.